The T cell receptor beta chain described here comes from a study of CD8 T cells in Susac syndrome (dated by TCRdb to the late 2010s). Broadly, across the study: The study used repertoire sequencing to test whether antigen drove CD8+ T cell activation and differentiation in Susac syndrome. The clonality of the CD8+ T cell repertoire was compared across 11 to 12 healthy donors, around 14 Susac syndrome patients and around 16 multiple sclerosis patients.

RNA was extracted using the RNeasy kit, and 0.5 to 1 microgram was reverse transcribed with random hexamers. TCR beta CDR3 regions were amplified with the immunoSEQ multiplex PCR assay covering 54 Vbeta and 13 Jbeta segments. PCR amplification bias was corrected by using a synthetic template baseline for primer optimization and computational correction. In the authors' own workflow: Reads were annotated to V, D and J genes according to IMGT and were analyzed with immunoSEQ Analyzer, with only productive sequences retained. To calculate clonality, Shannon entropy was normalized by log2 of the number of productive unique sequences and then subtracted from one. For each patient and control, public and private clones were evaluated within the 100 most prevalent clones. Clones were defined as Susac-specific if absent from the healthy and MS cohorts, from 1052 published viral clones and from other ImmuneACCESS disease sequences. TCRdb reprocessing: public reads trimmed at Q25 with fastp, clones called with MiXCR, in-frame beta chains kept. Entries are consolidated by CDR3 protein sequence, retaining the most common genes and DNA. The V and J calls come from TCRdb's annotation, not from the publication. A total of 250,000 to 300,000 distinct CDR3 sequences appear in this sample, 89% of them only once. The leading ten clones occupy 0.18% of the sample.

In the case of this clonotype: Its target antigen remains unknown. Base qualities were left out, and no much larger clone turns up one base away.

Peripheral blood CD8+ and CD4+ T cells from healthy donors, Susac syndrome patients and multiple sclerosis patients were profiled by high-throughput TCR beta sequencing. The multiple sclerosis controls were treatment-naive patients whose relapsing-remitting disease, either stable or active, fulfilled the revised McDonald criteria. Bulk CD8+ and CD4+ T cells were purified by magnetic negative isolation, while CD8+ TEMRA cells were enriched using FACS. Blood was drawn into EDTA tubes, processed within 24 hours, and PBMCs were isolated by density gradient centrifugation. PBMCs destined for TCR sequencing were cryopreserved in liquid nitrogen and later thawed in a 37 °C water bath. Purity of sorted or isolated CD4+, CD8+ and CD8+ TEMRA cells was at least 90%. Summary of the overall study and its limitations: The number of individuals in the TCR sequencing and HLA analysis was acknowledged as relatively small.

Looking up the germline V gene (reference sequence) yields CDR1 MNHEY and CDR2 SMNVEV. After removal of 5 bases from V and 7 bases from J, the junction retains 4 bases not matched to a gene. The CDR3 starts with the cysteine, ends with the phenylalanine, and has 14 residues. Only CDR3 DNA is held: 42 bases, read in frame from base 1. The clonotype originates from a human donor with multiple sclerosis. Sequences were obtained from CD8+ T cells from PBMCs. Recombination linked TRBV27 to TRBJ2-1; 11 junctional bases match TRBD2. The sequence in DNA is TGTGCCAGCAGTGAGGTAGCGGGGGGGAATGAGCAGTTCTTC. Translation gives CASSEVAGGNEQFF.